This TCR beta chain came from a study of cytomegalovirus exposure and HLA in healthy donors. A multiplex PCR was run with 60 Vbeta primers and 13 Jbeta primers. In the study's own analysis: Around 80 million unique TCR beta chains, roughly 11 million of them shared, were counted by a later analysis. Measured with immunoSEQ multiplex PCR; TCRdb has only the in-frame clones, and not every one. The D gene and trimming were derived from the DNA, and the V and J assignments and clone size from that table. The sample includes 80,000 to 100,000 clones, under 75% of them seen just once. Germline values: CDR1 MDHEN, CDR2 SYDVKM. J lost 1 base, V lost 3 bases, and 11 bases had no gene match. The CDR3 has 20 amino acids. To note about this clone: Its cognate antigen is unknown.

Study observations and caveats: Trimming of TCR beta V- and J-genes showed a link, identified in a later analysis, to a missense DCLRE1C variant. Fewer N-insertions than the roughly 650-donor mean were reportedly shown by an Asian-associated ancestry cluster in a later analysis.

The material sequenced was PBMCs. This TCR derives from a female donor in good health and CMV-seronegative. The rearrangement joins TRBV28 to TRBJ2-2; 13 nucleotides match TRBD2. CDR3 residues: CASSFSSGLAGRMNTGELFF. The CDR3 DNA reads TGTGCCAGCAGTTTCTCCTCGGGACTAGCGGGGCGAATGAACACCGGGGAGCTGTTTTTT.